These T cell receptor beta chains were read from a single sample in a study of T cells in narcolepsy. Some clones are missing from TCRdb's copy, which holds only in-frame ones; the method was immunoSEQ multiplex PCR. The data show around 30,000 clones, around 83% seen once. The source material was CD45RA- memory CD4+ T cells from PBMCs. The receptors here all came from a human donor with narcolepsy. Both conserved end residues are trimmed from each CDR3. Rows give clone size only sometimes, using once, few, many, or a class for an expanded clone.

j_gene,v_gene,len,abundance,CDR3aa
TRBJ2-7,TRBV6-1,13,.,ASSWDREPSYEQY
TRBJ1-1,TRBV5-1,11,.,ASSLSRSTEAF
TRBJ2-5,TRBV4-2,16,.,ASSQVWASGGEGETQY
TRBJ1-1,TRBV5-1,14,.,ASSRTGVGARTEAF
TRBJ1-2,TRBV7-2,12,.,ASSLMDSAYGYT
TRBJ1-1,TRBV5-1,13,.,ASSLVPQMDTEAF
.,TRBV6-1,10,.,ASMRRDHEQY
TRBJ2-1,TRBV27,16,.,ASSLTGWKDRSYNEQF
TRBJ2-2,TRBV5-1,14,.,ASSFVTLGDAGELF
TRBJ1-1,TRBV9,10,.,ASSTQGGEAF
TRBJ2-3,TRBV6-5,13,.,ASSPSGRSTDTQY
TRBJ1-3,TRBV30,11,.,AGTGRFPDTIY
TRBJ1-1,TRBV18,12,.,ASSPKGGDTEAF
TRBJ1-1,TRBV5-1,12,.,ASSLLGGGTEAF
TRBJ2-7,TRBV2,9,few,ASSGYYEQY
TRBJ1-6,TRBV7-9,11,.,ASENLAGSPLH